One sample yielded the 16 T cell receptor beta chains listed below, sequenced in a study of CD8+ T cells in alopecia areata. RNA was isolated and reverse transcribed to cDNA, the sequencing template. Produced via immunoSEQ multiplex PCR; TCRdb's table is partial and in-frame only. The table lists about 120,000 clones, 35% to 40% of them singletons. Sequenced: CD4+ T cells sorted from blood. These receptors were obtained from a human donor with alopecia areata.

This chain links TRBV7-2 with TRBJ2-2, with a weak D call TRBD2 (5 bases). Per the germline V gene, CDR1 is SGHTA and CDR2 is FQGNSA. V lost 4 bases and J 7 bases, leaving 13 bases between the germline ends. CDR3 length equals 14 residues. CDR3 sequence reads: CASSSQEASGELFF. CDR3 coding DNA: TGTGCCAGCAGCTCCCAGGAGGCAAGCGGGGAGCTGTTTTTT.

This clone was counted a few times. DNA for the CDR3: TGTGCCTGGAGGGACTTCTCCTACGAGCAGTACTTC. Translation gives CAWRDFSYEQYF. V usage is TRBV30 and J usage is TRBJ2-7; D is possibly TRBD2 (5 bases). Between the trimmed V and J ends, which lost 3 bases and 0 bases, there was a span of 6 bases. Germline CDR1 is GTSNPN and CDR2 is SVGIG (reference sequence). The length of the CDR3 is 12 residues.

The rearrangement joins TRBV19 to TRBJ1-1; D remains unclear. The CDR3 totals 13 residues. Germline values: CDR1 LNHDA, CDR2 SQIVND (reference sequence). The V gene lost 5 bases and the J gene lost 1 base, with 8 bases spanning the gap. The CDR3 protein is CASSYPGNTEAFF. The CDR3 nucleotides are TGTGCCAGTAGTTACCCGGGGAACACTGAAGCTTTCTTT.

V usage is TRBV30 and J usage is TRBJ1-5; tentative D call: TRBD1 (6 bases). The germline V gene encodes CDR1 GTSNPN and CDR2 SVGIG (reference sequence). Trimming shortened V by 4 bases and J by 4 bases, and 11 bases separated the two germline ends. The CDR3 contains 13 residues. This CDR3 reads CAWTLDSNQPQHF. The CDR3 bases are TGTGCCTGGACGCTGGACAGTAATCAGCCCCAGCATTTT. Filled out from reference TRBV30 and TRBJ1-5, the complete variable domain reads SQTIHQWPATLVQPVGSPLSLECTVEGTSNPNLYWYRQAAGRGLQLLFYSVGIGQISSEVPQNLSASRPQDRQFILSSKKLLLSDSGFYLCAWTLDSNQPQHFGDGTRLSIL.

The chain has TRBV7-6 and TRBJ1-6; no firm D call. CDR1 and CDR2 (germline): SGHVS, FNYEAQ. Trimming shortened V by 3 bases and J by 7 bases, and 13 bases separated the two germline ends. The CDR3 spans 15 residues. For the CDR3, the DNA is TGTGCCAGCAGCTTCCAGCGGGCTTTCAATTCACCCCTCCACTTT. Amino acids: CASSFQRAFNSPLHF.

Here the CDR3 DNA reads TGTGCCAGCCTCCCGAGCCAGTACAATGAGCAGTTCTTC. Residues: CASLPSQYNEQFF. The V and J genes are TRBV2 and TRBJ2-1; no clear D. The germline CDR1 and CDR2 sequences are SNHLY and FYNNEI. V gave up 8 bases and J gave up 4 bases, with 12 bases separating them. The CDR3 is made up of 13 amino acids.

The chain links TRBV28 to TRBJ2-2; a possible D gene is TRBD2 (6 bases). Trimming pared 5 bases from V and 2 bases from J, leaving 15 bases between. The CDR3 extends over 16 amino acids. From germline, CDR1 is MDHEN and CDR2 SYDVKM. CDR3 loop: CASSTAGRKNTGELFF. CDR3 coding DNA: TGTGCCAGCAGTACCGCCGGGAGAAAAAACACCGGGGAGCTGTTTTTT.

A few counts support this clone. The J gene is TRBJ1-5, the V gene TRBV14; D is uncertain. The length of the CDR3 is 13 residues. Between the trimmed V and J ends, which lost 0 bases and 6 bases, there was a span of 6 bases. Germline CDR1 is SGHDN and CDR2 is FVKESK. In DNA form, the CDR3 reads TGTGCCAGCAGCCAAGATAGAGGTCAGCCCCAGCATTTT. This translates into CASSQDRGQPQHF. The full variable domain, rest sourced from reference TRBV14 and TRBJ1-5, is EAGVTQFPSHSVIEKGQTVTLRCDPISGHDNLYWYRRVMGKEIKFLLHFVKESKQDESGMPNNRFLAERTGGTYSTLKVQPAELEDSGVYFCASSQDRGQPQHFGDGTRLSIL.

This clone was seen more than once but under ten times. The rearrangement joins TRBV7-2 to TRBJ2-7; D not certain. The ends were cut back, 5 bases at V and 3 bases at J, with 8 bases in the middle. Germline lookup yields CDR1 SGHTA and CDR2 FQGNSA. The CDR3 covers 12 residues. In DNA, the CDR3 is TGTGCCAGCAGCCCCCACAACTACGAGCAGTACTTC. Encoded protein: CASSPHNYEQYF.

The chain has TRBV29-1 and TRBJ1-6; no clear D. CDR1 SQVTM and CDR2 ANQGSEA come from the germline V gene. V lost 4 bases to trimming and J lost 4 bases, with 8 bases between them. This CDR3 is built from 13 residues. The CDR3 DNA sequence: TGCAGCGTTGCCGGGCAGTATAATTCACCCCTCCACTTT. Protein sequence: CSVAGQYNSPLHF. Supplemented by reference TRBV29-1 and TRBJ1-6, the full variable domain reads SAVISQKPSRDICQRGTSLTIQCQVDSQVTMMFWYRQQPGQSLTLIATANQGSEATYESGFVIDKFPISRPNLTFSTLTVSNMSPEDSSIYLCSVAGQYNSPLHFGNGTRLTVT.

The chain is built from TRBV7-2 and TRBJ2-7; tentatively, D is TRBD2 (6 bases). Trimming cost V 2 bases and J 6 bases, with 14 bases left between them. The CDR3 loop spans 14 amino acids. Germline V lookup: CDR1 SGHTA, CDR2 FQGNSA. CDR3 sequence: CASSLWGDTSEQYF. The CDR3 DNA sequence: TGTGCCAGCAGCTTATGGGGGGATACGAGCGAGCAGTACTTC.

V is TRBV7-2 and J is TRBJ2-3, with D tentatively TRBD1 (7 bases). The CDR3 extends over 15 amino acids. V was clipped by 3 bases and J by 2 bases, with 12 bases between them. CDR1 and CDR2 (germline): SGHTA, FQGNSA. CDR3 residues: CASSLRGRDTDTQYF. CDR3 nucleotide sequence: TGTGCCAGCAGCTTGAGGGGGCGGGACACAGATACGCAGTATTTT.

This sequence joins TRBV7-2 and TRBJ2-7; D is perhaps TRBD1 or TRBD2 (6 bases each). V dropped 2 bases and J dropped 3 bases, with 14 bases sitting between them. Germline values: CDR1 SGHTA, CDR2 FQGNSA. The CDR3 contains 15 residues. The CDR3 spells CASSLSLGGNYEQYF. The CDR3 DNA follows: TGTGCCAGCAGCTTAAGTTTAGGGGGGAACTACGAGCAGTACTTC.

This chain connects TRBV7-2 to TRBJ2-5; 9 bases line up with TRBD1. There are 16 residues in the CDR3. V shed 5 bases, J shed 3 bases, and the junction held 10 bases outside the gene matches. Germline loops: CDR1 SGHTA, CDR2 FQGNSA. The CDR3 DNA reads as TGTGCCAGCAGCGCACAGGGGGCGGGGGTAAAAGAGACCCAGTACTTC. Residues: CASSAQGAGVKETQYF. The complete variable domain, with remaining parts taken from reference TRBV7-2 and TRBJ2-5, reads GAGVSQSPSNKVTEKGKDVELRCDPISGHTALYWYRQSLGQGLEFLIYFQGNSAPDKSGLPSDRFSAERTGGSVSTLTIQRTQQEDSAVYLCASSAQGAGVKETQYFGPGTRLLVL.

As regards this clone: The same CDR3 can be traced to other DNA sequences in this sample. This rearrangement joins TRBV29-1 to TRBJ2-5; 12 bases map to TRBD2. Germline V gene lookup returns CDR1 SQVTM and CDR2 ANQGSEA. The CDR3 loop spans 14 amino acids. The V segment lost 3 bases and the J segment 4 bases; nucleotides outside the gene matches: 3. For the CDR3, the DNA is TGCAGCGTTGACGCTAGCGGGGGGGGAGAGACCCAGTACTTC. It is translated as CSVDASGGGETQYF.

The chain carries TRBV28 and TRBJ2-4; TRBD1 matches 10 bases. Germline V gives CDR1 MDHEN, CDR2 SYDVKM. This CDR3 contains 15 residues. The V and J ends lost 6 bases and 7 bases, in that order; junction bases with no gene match: 9. CDR3 sequence: CASSLPGTGANIQYF. The CDR3 nucleotides read TGTGCCAGCAGCCTGCCCGGGACAGGGGCGAACATTCAGTACTTC.